One and the same sample provided the 16 T cell receptor beta chains below, sequenced in a study of type 1 and type 2 diabetes patients. The PCR template was genomic DNA. The TCR beta CDR3 region was amplified using 30 forward and 13 reverse primers. From the multiplex PCR reads, TCRdb called clonotypes with MiXCR, one entry per CDR3 protein. The table has around 300,000 distinct CDR3 sequences, 45% to 60% seen once. The sample taken for sequencing was peripheral blood mononuclear cells (PBMCs). These receptors were obtained from a man aged 18 to 30 with type 2 diabetes.

The gene calls are TRBV19 and TRBJ1-5, with D unresolved. The CDR3 is 14 amino acids. Germline loops: CDR1 LNHDA, CDR2 SQIVND (reference sequence). Trimming left V 8 bases short and J 1 base short, with 12 bases between. The CDR3 DNA is TGTGCCAGTGGCGGAGGGAAGAGCAATCAGCCCCAGCATTTT. Its translation is CASGGGKSNQPQHF.

The rearrangement uses TRBV19 and TRBJ2-5; 7 nucleotides line up with TRBD2. CDR1 is LNHDA, CDR2 SQIVND, per germline (reference sequence). The CDR3 loop spans 15 amino acids. J lost 1 base, V lost 3 bases, and 5 bases had no gene match. The CDR3 nucleotides read TGTGCCAGTAGTATGGGAGCGGGGATCCAAGAGACCCAGTACTTC. It encodes CASSMGAGIQETQYF.

The V call is TRBV19, the J call TRBJ2-1, with 9 bases matching TRBD1. The ends lost 3 bases at V and 3 bases at J; junction bases unmatched: 6. Germline V CDR1 and CDR2: LNHDA, SQIVND (reference sequence). The CDR3 contains 16 residues. CDR3 loop: CASSMLDRGHYNEQFF. As DNA, the CDR3 is TGTGCCAGTAGTATGTTGGACAGGGGACACTACAATGAGCAGTTCTTC.

This chain joins TRBV6-4 and TRBJ2-7, with 11 bases matching TRBD1. V shed 6 bases and J 6 bases; nucleotides not matched to a gene: 7. CDR3 length: 14 amino acids. Per germline, CDR1 MRHNA and CDR2 SNTAGT. The CDR3 spells CASSQDRGHREQYF. In DNA form, the CDR3 reads TGTGCCAGCAGCCAGGACAGGGGGCATCGCGAGCAGTACTTC.

The chain has TRBV29-1 and TRBJ2-3, with 11 bases matching TRBD2. The germline V gene encodes CDR1 SQVTM and CDR2 ANQGSEA. V was pared by 5 bases and J by 3 bases, with 7 bases of the junction left unmatched. This CDR3 contains 15 residues. CDR3 sequence reads: CSVSLLAGDTDTQYF. The CDR3 DNA reads TGCAGCGTTAGCCTACTAGCGGGGGATACAGATACGCAGTATTTT.

This clonotype occurred once. The rearrangement joins TRBV3-1 to TRBJ2-6, with 7 positions matching TRBD1. V shed 0 bases and J 1 base; nucleotides not matched to a gene: 12. Germline V gives CDR1 LGHDT, CDR2 YNNKEL (reference sequence). This CDR3 has 20 amino acids. CDR3 DNA sequence: TGTGCCAGCAGCCAAGATTTAAGGCGAGGGGGCGGGTCTGGGGCCAACGTCCTGACTTTC. This codes for CASSQDLRRGGGSGANVLTF.

A few counts support this clonotype. The chain is built from TRBV6-6 and TRBJ2-1; D is possibly TRBD2 (5 bases). The CDR3 contains 16 residues. V dropped 7 bases and J dropped 6 bases, with 22 bases sitting between them. Germline V gene data show CDR1 as MNHNY and CDR2 as SVGAGI (reference sequence). In DNA form, the CDR3 reads TGTGCCAGCACTTCCAAACCCACCCCACTAGGCAATGAGCAGTTCTTC. Translated, it gives CASTSKPTPLGNEQFF.

The V call is TRBV7-2, the J call TRBJ2-3, with D possibly matching TRBD1 (6 bases). Germline V gene lookup returns CDR1 SGHTA and CDR2 FQGNSA. This CDR3 comprises 15 residues. V was cut by 6 bases and J by 3 bases, with 16 bases left in between. CDR3 in amino acids: CASSEAGVGTDTQYF. CDR3 sequence (DNA): TGTGCCAGCAGTGAGGCAGGGGTTGGGACAGATACGCAGTATTTT.

This clonotype was counted ten times or more. J is TRBJ1-1 and V is TRBV2; no reliable D call. The germline V and J ends were trimmed by 6 bases and 3 bases, with 11 bases remaining between them. Germline CDR1 reads SNHLY; CDR2 reads FYNNEI. The length of the CDR3 is 13 residues. This chain's CDR3 is CASRPRRDTEAFF. CDR3 nucleotides: TGTGCCAGCAGGCCCAGGAGGGACACTGAAGCTTTCTTT.

The genes are TRBV5-1 and TRBJ1-1; D remains unclear. The germline V and J ends were trimmed by 1 base and 1 base, with 2 bases remaining between them. This CDR3 contains 12 residues. Germline assignment: CDR1 SGHRS and CDR2 YFSETQ. CDR3 in DNA: TGCGCCAGCAGCTTGACGAACACTGAAGCTTTCTTT. Amino acids: CASSLTNTEAFF.

The chain carries TRBV6-1 and TRBJ1-5, with TRBD1 matching 7 bases. The ends lost 8 bases at V and 7 bases at J; junction bases unmatched: 11. The CDR3 length is 14 residues. Germline V gene sequence: CDR1 MNHNS, CDR2 SASEGT. DNA for the CDR3: TGTGCCAGCGCTATAGACAGGGAGGGACAGCCCCAGCATTTT. Protein sequence: CASAIDREGQPQHF.

This clonotype was seen more than once but under ten times. The rearrangement joins TRBV5-1 to TRBJ1-6, with TRBD1 as a possible D gene (6 bases). Per the germline V gene, CDR1 is SGHRS and CDR2 is YFSETQ. This CDR3 contains 15 residues. Trimming removed 0 bases from V and 10 bases from J, with 14 bases in between. This CDR3 reads CASSLDPGAKSPLHF. CDR3 DNA: TGCGCCAGCAGCTTGGATCCGGGGGCCAAGTCACCCCTCCACTTT.

The chain couples TRBV7-6 to TRBJ1-2, with D possibly matching TRBD1 (5 bases). CDR3 length equals 14 residues. Per the germline V gene, CDR1 is SGHVS and CDR2 is FNYEAQ. V was cut by 3 bases and J by 0 bases, with 8 bases left in between. CDR3 residues: CASSLGVANYGYTF. The CDR3 region has the DNA TGTGCCAGCAGCTTGGGGGTAGCTAACTATGGCTACACCTTC.

In its sample, this clonotype was seen a few times. This sequence joins TRBV19 and TRBJ1-2, with TRBD1 identical over 8 bases. J gave up 1 base and V 4 bases, and 11 bases lay outside the gene matches. CDR1 is LNHDA and CDR2 is SQIVND in the germline V gene (reference sequence). CDR3 size: 17 residues. The CDR3 DNA follows: TGTGCCAGTAGTAGCTCAGCTCAGACAGGGGTTAACTATGGCTACACCTTC. Protein: CASSSSAQTGVNYGYTF.

This clonotype was counted at least ten times. The V gene is TRBV6-6, the J gene TRBJ1-2; 9 bases line up with TRBD1. V gave up 10 bases and J gave up 5 bases; unmatched junction bases: 8. Germline V gene lookup returns CDR1 MNHNY and CDR2 SVGAGI (reference sequence). The CDR3 contains 13 residues. CDR3 amino acids: CATQQGAGYGYTF. The CDR3 bases are TGTGCCACCCAACAGGGGGCAGGGTATGGCTACACCTTC.

Only a few counts were recorded for this clonotype. V is TRBV28 and J is TRBJ2-7; possibly TRBD1 for D (6 bases). The CDR3 sequence is 15 residues long. Looked up from germline, CDR1 is MDHEN and CDR2 is SYDVKM. Trimming took 4 bases from V and 2 from J, leaving 15 bases between them. The CDR3: CASSSPSRGTYEQYF. The CDR3 region has the DNA TGTGCCAGCAGTTCGCCGTCGAGGGGGACCTACGAGCAGTACTTC.